This TCR beta chain was recovered during a study of radiation and T cells in renal cell carcinoma. General study results and limits: Intratumoral heterogeneity was not captured in these approximately 1 g regions.

Treatment given: treatment-naive control, cytoreductive nephrectomy. Treatment-naive patients without radiation supplied the control tumors at nephrectomy. Clear cell pathology was present in this patient's renal cell carcinoma. Between the trimmed V and J ends, which lost 7 bases and 6 bases, there was a span of 13 bases. The germline CDR1 and CDR2 sequences are LNHDA and SQIVND (reference sequence). This CDR3 contains 12 residues. The data were produced by immunoSEQ multiplex PCR, yet TCRdb's version contains in-frame clones alone and is incomplete. The table includes about 23,000 clones, 45% to 65% detected once. With respect to this clone: The antigen remains undetermined.

The receptor's source is a human donor with renal cell carcinoma. The rearrangement uses TRBV19 and TRBJ2-7; D ambiguous. The specimen was tumor tissue, collected from a patient whose treatment was nephrectomy without radiotherapy. The CDR3 sequence is CASNDQGSEQYF. The CDR3 region has the DNA TGTGCCAGTAACGACCAAGGCTCCGAGCAGTACTTC. The full variable domain, completed using reference TRBV19 and TRBJ2-7, is DGGITQSPKYLFRKEGQNVTLSCEQNLNHDAMYWYRQDPGQGLRLIYYSQIVNDFQKGDIAEGYSVSREKKESFPLTVTSAQKNPTAFYLCASNDQGSEQYFGPGTRLTVT.